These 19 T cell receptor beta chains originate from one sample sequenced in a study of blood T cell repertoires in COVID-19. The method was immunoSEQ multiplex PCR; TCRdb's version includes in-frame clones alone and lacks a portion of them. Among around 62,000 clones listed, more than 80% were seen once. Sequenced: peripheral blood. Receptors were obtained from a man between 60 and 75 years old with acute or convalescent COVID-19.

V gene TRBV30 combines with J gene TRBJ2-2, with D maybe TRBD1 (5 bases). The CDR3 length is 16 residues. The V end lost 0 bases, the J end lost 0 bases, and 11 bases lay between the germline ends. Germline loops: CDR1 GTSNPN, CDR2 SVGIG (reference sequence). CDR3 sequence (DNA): TGTGCCTGGAGTGTAAGCCGGACAACGAACACCGGGGAGCTGTTTTTT. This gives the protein CAWSVSRTTNTGELFF.

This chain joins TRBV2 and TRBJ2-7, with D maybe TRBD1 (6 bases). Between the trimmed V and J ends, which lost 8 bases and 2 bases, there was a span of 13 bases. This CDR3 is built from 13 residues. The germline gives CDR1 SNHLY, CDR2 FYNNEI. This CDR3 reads CASQDSETYEQYF. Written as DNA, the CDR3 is TGTGCCAGCCAGGACAGCGAGACCTACGAGCAGTACTTC.

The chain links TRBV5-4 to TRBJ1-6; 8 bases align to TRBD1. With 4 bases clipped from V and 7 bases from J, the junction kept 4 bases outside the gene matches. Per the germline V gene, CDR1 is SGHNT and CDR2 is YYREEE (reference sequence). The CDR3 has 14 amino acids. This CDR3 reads CASSPGQENSPLHF. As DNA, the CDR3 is TGTGCCAGCAGCCCGGGACAGGAGAATTCACCCCTCCACTTT.

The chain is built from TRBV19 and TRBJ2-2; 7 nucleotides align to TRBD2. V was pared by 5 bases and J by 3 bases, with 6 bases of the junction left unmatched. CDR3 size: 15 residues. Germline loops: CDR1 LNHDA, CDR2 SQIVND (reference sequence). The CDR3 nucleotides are TGTGCCAGTAGTCCGGCAGGGAGGGACACCGGGGAGCTGTTTTTT. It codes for CASSPAGRDTGELFF. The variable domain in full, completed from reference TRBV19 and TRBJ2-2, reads DGGITQSPKYLFRKEGQNVTLSCEQNLNHDAMYWYRQDPGQGLRLIYYSQIVNDFQKGDIAEGYSVSREKKESFPLTVTSAQKNPTAFYLCASSPAGRDTGELFFGEGSRLTVL.

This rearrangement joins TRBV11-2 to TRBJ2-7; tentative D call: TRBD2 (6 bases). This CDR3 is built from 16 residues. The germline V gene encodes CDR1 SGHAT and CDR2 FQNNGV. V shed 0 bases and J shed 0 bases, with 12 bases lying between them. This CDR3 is CASSLEAGSISYEQYF. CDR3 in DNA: TGTGCCAGCAGCTTAGAGGCCGGGAGTATCTCCTACGAGCAGTACTTC.

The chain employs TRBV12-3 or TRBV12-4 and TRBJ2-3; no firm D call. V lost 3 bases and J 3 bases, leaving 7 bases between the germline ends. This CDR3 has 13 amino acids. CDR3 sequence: CASSLLRTDTQYF. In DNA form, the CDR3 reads TGTGCCAGCAGTTTGTTGCGGACAGATACGCAGTATTTT.

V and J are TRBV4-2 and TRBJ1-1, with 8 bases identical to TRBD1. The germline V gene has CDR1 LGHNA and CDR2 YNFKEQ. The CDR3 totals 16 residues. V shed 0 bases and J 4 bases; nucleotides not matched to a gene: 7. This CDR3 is CASSQEGTGTRTEAFF. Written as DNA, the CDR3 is TGTGCCAGCAGCCAAGAAGGGACAGGAACCCGCACTGAAGCTTTCTTT.

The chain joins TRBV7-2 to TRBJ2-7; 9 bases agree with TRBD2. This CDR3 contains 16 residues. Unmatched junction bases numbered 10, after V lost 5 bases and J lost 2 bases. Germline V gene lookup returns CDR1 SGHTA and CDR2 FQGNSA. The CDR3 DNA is TGTGCCAGCAGCCCAAGCTCTAGCGGGATTACCTACGAGCAGTACTTC. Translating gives CASSPSSSGITYEQYF. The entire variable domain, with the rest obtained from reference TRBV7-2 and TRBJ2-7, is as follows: GAGVSQSPSNKVTEKGKDVELRCDPISGHTALYWYRQSLGQGLEFLIYFQGNSAPDKSGLPSDRFSAERTGGSVSTLTIQRTQQEDSAVYLCASSPSSSGITYEQYFGPGTRLTVT.

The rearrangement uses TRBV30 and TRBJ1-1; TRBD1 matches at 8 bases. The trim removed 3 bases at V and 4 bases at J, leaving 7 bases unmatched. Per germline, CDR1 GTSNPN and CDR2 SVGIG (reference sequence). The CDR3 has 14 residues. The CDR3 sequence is CAWRRTGWVTEAFF. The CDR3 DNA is TGTGCCTGGAGGCGGACAGGGTGGGTCACTGAAGCTTTCTTT.

In DNA, the CDR3 is TGCAGCGTTGCCCCGGGGGGCCATAATCAGCCCCAGCATTTT. This encodes CSVAPGGHNQPQHF. This chain connects TRBV29-1 to TRBJ1-5; tentative D call: TRBD1 (6 bases). The CDR3 extends over 14 amino acids. Germline V gene sequence: CDR1 SQVTM, CDR2 ANQGSEA. With 4 bases removed from V and 4 bases from J, the gap between germline ends came to 14 bases.

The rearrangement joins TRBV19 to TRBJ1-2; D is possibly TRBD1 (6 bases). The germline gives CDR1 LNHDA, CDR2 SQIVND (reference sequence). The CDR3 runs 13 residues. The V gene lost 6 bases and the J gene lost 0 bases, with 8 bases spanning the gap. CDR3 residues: CASRYRANYGYTF. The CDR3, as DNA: TGTGCCAGTAGATACAGGGCTAACTATGGCTACACCTTC.

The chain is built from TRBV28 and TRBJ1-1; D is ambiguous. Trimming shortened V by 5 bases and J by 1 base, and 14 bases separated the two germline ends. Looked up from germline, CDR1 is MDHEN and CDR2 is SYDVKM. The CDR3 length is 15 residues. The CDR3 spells CASSATLAGNTEAFF. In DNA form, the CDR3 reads TGTGCCAGCAGTGCAACCTTGGCGGGGAACACTGAAGCTTTCTTT. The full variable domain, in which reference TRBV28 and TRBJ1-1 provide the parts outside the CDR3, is DVKVTQSSRYLVKRTGEKVFLECVQDMDHENMFWYRQDPGLGLRLIYFSYDVKMKEKGDIPEGYSVSREKKERFSLILESASTNQTSMYLCASSATLAGNTEAFFGQGTRLTVV.

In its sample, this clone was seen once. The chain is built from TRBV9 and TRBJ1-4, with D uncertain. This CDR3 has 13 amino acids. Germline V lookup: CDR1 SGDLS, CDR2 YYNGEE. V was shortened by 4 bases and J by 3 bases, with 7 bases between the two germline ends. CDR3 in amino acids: CASSPLANEKLFF. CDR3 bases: TGTGCCAGCAGCCCATTAGCTAATGAAAAACTGTTTTTT.

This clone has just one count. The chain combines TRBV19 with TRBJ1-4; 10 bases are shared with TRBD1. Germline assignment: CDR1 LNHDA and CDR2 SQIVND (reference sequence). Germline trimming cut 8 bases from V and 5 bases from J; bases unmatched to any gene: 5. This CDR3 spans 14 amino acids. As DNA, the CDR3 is TGTGCCAGTGCCCAGGGACAGGGGAATGAAAAACTGTTTTTT. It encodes CASAQGQGNEKLFF.

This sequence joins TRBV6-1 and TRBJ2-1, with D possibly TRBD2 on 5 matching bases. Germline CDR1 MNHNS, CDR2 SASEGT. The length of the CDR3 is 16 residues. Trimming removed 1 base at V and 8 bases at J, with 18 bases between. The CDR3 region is CASSEGPAVHRYEQFF. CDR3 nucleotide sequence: TGTGCCAGCAGTGAAGGGCCAGCGGTCCACCGGTATGAGCAGTTCTTC.

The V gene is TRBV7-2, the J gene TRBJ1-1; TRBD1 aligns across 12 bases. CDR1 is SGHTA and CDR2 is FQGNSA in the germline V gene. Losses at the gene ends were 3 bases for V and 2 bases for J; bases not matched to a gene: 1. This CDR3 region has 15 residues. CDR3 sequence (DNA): TGTGCCAGCAGCTTCGGGACAGGGGGCAACACTGAAGCTTTCTTT. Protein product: CASSFGTGGNTEAFF.

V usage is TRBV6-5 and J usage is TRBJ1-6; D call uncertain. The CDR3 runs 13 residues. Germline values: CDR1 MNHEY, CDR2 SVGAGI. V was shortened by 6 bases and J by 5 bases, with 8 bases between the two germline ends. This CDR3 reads CASRQINNSPLHF. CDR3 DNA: TGTGCCAGCAGACAGATCAATAATTCACCCCTCCACTTT.

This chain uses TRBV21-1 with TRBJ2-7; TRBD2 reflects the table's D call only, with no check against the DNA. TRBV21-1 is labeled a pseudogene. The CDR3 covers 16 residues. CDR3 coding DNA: TGTGCCAGCAGCAAAGCGCGGAGGGGCGCCTCCTACGAGCAGTACTTC. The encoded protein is CASSKARRGASYEQYF.

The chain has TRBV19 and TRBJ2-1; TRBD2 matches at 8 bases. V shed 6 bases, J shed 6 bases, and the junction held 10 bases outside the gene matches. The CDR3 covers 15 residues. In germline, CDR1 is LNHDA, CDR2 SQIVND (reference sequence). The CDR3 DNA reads TGTGCCAGTAGGCAGGGGACTAGAATCGGCAATGAGCAGTTCTTC. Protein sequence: CASRQGTRIGNEQFF.